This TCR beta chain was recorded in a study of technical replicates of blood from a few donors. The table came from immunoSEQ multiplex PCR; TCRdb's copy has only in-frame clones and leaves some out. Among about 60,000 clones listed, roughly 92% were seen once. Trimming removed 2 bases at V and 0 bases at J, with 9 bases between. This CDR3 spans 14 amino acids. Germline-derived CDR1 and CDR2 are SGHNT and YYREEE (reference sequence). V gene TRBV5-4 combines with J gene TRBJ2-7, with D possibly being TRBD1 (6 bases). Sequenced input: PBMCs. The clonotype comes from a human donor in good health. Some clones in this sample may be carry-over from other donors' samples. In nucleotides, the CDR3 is TGTGCCAGCAGCTTCCGGGACAACTCCTACGAGCAGTACTTC. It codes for CASSFRDNSYEQYF.